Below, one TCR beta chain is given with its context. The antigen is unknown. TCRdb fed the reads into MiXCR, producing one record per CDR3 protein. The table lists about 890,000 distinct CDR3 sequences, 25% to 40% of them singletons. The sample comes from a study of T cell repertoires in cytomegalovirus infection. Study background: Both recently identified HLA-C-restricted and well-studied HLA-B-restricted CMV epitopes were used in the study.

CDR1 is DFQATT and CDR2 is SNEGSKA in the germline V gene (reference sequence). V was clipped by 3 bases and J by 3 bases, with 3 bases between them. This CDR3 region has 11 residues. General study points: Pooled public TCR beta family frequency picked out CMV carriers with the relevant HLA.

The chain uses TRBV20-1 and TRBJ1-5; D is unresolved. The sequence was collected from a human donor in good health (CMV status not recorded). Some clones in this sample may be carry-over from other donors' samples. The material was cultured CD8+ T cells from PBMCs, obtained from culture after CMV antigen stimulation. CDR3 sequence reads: CSASSNQPQHF. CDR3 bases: TGCAGTGCTAGTTCCAATCAGCCCCAGCATTTT.